Listed below are T cell receptor beta chains from one sample, sequenced in a study of OX40 agonist ivuxolimab in advanced cancers. Sequenced by immunoSEQ multiplex PCR; TCRdb stores in-frame clones only, minus some. The profile shows 83,000 or so clones, 80% to 90% of them singletons. The sequencing here drew on CD4+ or CD8+ T cells sorted from blood, taken in a trial of the OX40 agonist ivuxolimab. These receptors were collected from an adult with an advanced solid tumor such as melanoma, head and neck, liver or kidney cancer. Both conserved end residues are part of each CDR3. The D gene is left open where the match is weak. Clone size is not always given. Where it is, it says once, few, many or a class for expanded clones.

clone size	D gene	V gene	J gene	CDR3 DNA	CDR3 protein
.	.	TRBV5-1	TRBJ2-6	TGCGCCAGCAGCTTGGAAGGGGGGATCTCTGGGGCCAACGTCCTGACTTTC	CASSLEGGISGANVLTF
.	.	TRBV6-6	TRBJ1-1	TGTGCCAGCAGTTACCTTGGGGATGCTGAAGCTTTCTTT	CASSYLGDAEAFF
.	.	TRBV7-2	TRBJ1-5	TGTGCCAGCAGCTCCGGGACGATCTATAGCAATCAGCCCCAGCATTTT	CASSSGTIYSNQPQHF
.	.	TRBV28	TRBJ1-5	TGTGCCAGCAGTTTACAGGGTAGTCAGCCCCAGCATTTT	CASSLQGSQPQHF
.	.	TRBV6-5	TRBJ1-5	TGTGCCAGCAGTGAGTCTAGAGGCAATCAGCCCCAGCATTTT	CASSESRGNQPQHF
.	.	TRBV21-1	TRBJ2-7	TGTGCCAGCATTGGGACTAGCGGGGGGGCCCCAAACTACTACGAGCAGTACTTC	CASIGTSGGAPNYYEQYF
once	.	TRBV30	TRBJ1-2	TGTGCCTGGAGCGGCAGCTATGGCTACACCTTC	CAWSGSYGYTF
.	.	TRBV28	TRBJ2-4	TGTGCCAGCAGTTTATACCAGGAGGGGGGGACCAAAAACATTCAGTACTTC	CASSLYQEGGTKNIQYF
.	TRBD2	TRBV28	TRBJ2-1	TGTGCCAGCAAGCAAGCGGGAGCTTCCCATGAGCAGTTCTTC	CASKQAGASHEQFF
.	.	TRBV9	TRBJ1-3	TGTGCCAGCAGCGTAGTCGGGGGCCCTGGAAACACCATATATTTT	CASSVVGGPGNTIYF
.	.	TRBV29-1	TRBJ2-2	TGCAGCGTTCGATTCGGGACGGCTGTGAACACCGGGGAGCTGTTTTTT	CSVRFGTAVNTGELFF
.	TRBD1	TRBV19	TRBJ2-6	TGTGCCAGTAGTACTCAACCGGGACAGATTACAACTGGGGCCAACGTCCTGACTTTC	CASSTQPGQITTGANVLTF
.	.	TRBV5-1	TRBJ2-2	TGCGCCAGCAGAGTCTGGAGAGGGAACCCTTCCCACACCGGGGAGCTGTTTTTT	CASRVWRGNPSHTGELFF
.	TRBD1	TRBV15	TRBJ1-1	TGTGCCACCAGCCTGAGACAGGGTGGAACTGAAGCTTTCTTT	CATSLRQGGTEAFF
.	TRBD2	TRBV6-1	TRBJ2-5	TGTGCCAGCAGCCGAAGGCGGGGGGGCCTAGAGACCCAGTACTTC	CASSRRRGGLETQYF
.	.	TRBV11-2	TRBJ2-5	TGTGCCAGCAGCTTAGAAGAGACCCAGTACTTC	CASSLEETQYF
.	.	TRBV7-9	TRBJ2-2	TGTGCCAGCAGCTTAACGGGCGCCGGCGGGGAGCTGTTTTTT	CASSLTGAGGELFF
.	.	TRBV7-6	TRBJ2-7	TGTGCCAGCAGCTTAGGAGGTACCGGGCCGAACGCGATAAAAGACTACGAGCAGTACTTC	CASSLGGTGPNAIKDYEQYF
.	TRBD2	TRBV28	TRBJ2-7	TGTGCCAGCAGGCACCGACTAGCGGGAGCCTACGAGCAGTACTTC	CASRHRLAGAYEQYF
.	.	TRBV19	TRBJ2-3	TGTGCCAGTAGGGGGCCCTACACAGATACGCAGTATTTT	CASRGPYTDTQYF
.	.	TRBV4-1	TRBJ1-5	TGCGCCAGCAGCCAAGAGAAGTTAGGGGGGACTTGGAGCAATCAGCCCCAGCATTTT	CASSQEKLGGTWSNQPQHF
.	.	TRBV11-3	TRBJ2-1	TGTGCCAGCAGCGGGGACGGGACTCACAATGAGCAGTTCTTC	CASSGDGTHNEQFF
once	TRBD2	TRBV7-8	TRBJ2-7	TGTGCCAGCAGCTCCCAGGGACTAGCGATGGTCGAGCAGTACTTC	CASSSQGLAMVEQYF
once	.	TRBV6-5	TRBJ1-1	TGTGCCAGCAGTTCCGAGAACACTGAAGCTTTCTTT	CASSSENTEAFF
.	.	TRBV4-3	TRBJ2-3	TGCGCCAGCAGCCAAGAAAATAGCGAGACAGATACGCAGTATTTT	CASSQENSETDTQYF
.	TRBD1	TRBV6-6	TRBJ1-2	TGTGCCAGCGGGGCGACAGGGAACTATGGCTACACCTTC	CASGATGNYGYTF
.	.	TRBV6-6	TRBJ2-5	TGTGCCAGCAGTTACTCGATCCAAGAGACCCAGTACTTC	CASSYSIQETQYF
.	TRBD2	TRBV30	TRBJ2-7	TGTGCCTCGACTAGCGGGAGTAGATACGAGCAGTACTTC	CASTSGSRYEQYF
.	TRBD1	TRBV7-2	TRBJ1-3	TGTGCCAGCAGCTTAGTGACCGGGACAGCCTCTGGAAACACCATATATTTT	CASSLVTGTASGNTIYF
.	TRBD1	TRBV6-6	TRBJ1-1	TGTGCCAGCAAGAGACGGGACAGTAACACTGAAGCTTTCTTT	CASKRRDSNTEAFF
once	TRBD1	TRBV6-1	TRBJ2-7	TGTGCCAGCAGGGACAGGCGCTACGAGCAGTACTTC	CASRDRRYEQYF
.	.	TRBV7-8	TRBJ2-3	TGTGCCAGCAGCCGCGAGCCAGGGTGGCGGTCTACAGATACGCAGTATTTT	CASSREPGWRSTDTQYF
.	.	TRBV7-2	TRBJ2-5	TGTGCCAGCAGACCGACGGGACCCGGGGAGACCCAGTACTTC	CASRPTGPGETQYF
once	TRBD1	TRBV19	TRBJ1-5	TGTGCCAGTAGTTCCGGGACAGGGGAGGAGCCCCAGCATTTT	CASSSGTGEEPQHF
.	.	TRBV10-1	TRBJ2-2	TGCGCCAGTTCCCGGGGTTCCGGGGAGCTGTTTTTT	CASSRGSGELFF
.	.	TRBV29-1	TRBJ1-1	TGCAGCGTTGAAAAAAGTGCCGGGACTGGTGGTTTCTTT	CSVEKSAGTGGFF
.	.	TRBV5-1	TRBJ2-3	TGCGCCAGCAGCGTGGGGCCCCTCACAGATACGCAGTATTTT	CASSVGPLTDTQYF
.	.	TRBV11-2	TRBJ1-6	TGTGCCAGCAGCTTTCCGTTCTATAATTCACCCCTCCACTTT	CASSFPFYNSPLHF
.	.	TRBV18	TRBJ2-4	TGTGCCAGCTCACCCTCGCCCCCCGGAAACATTCAGTACTTC	CASSPSPPGNIQYF
.	.	TRBV2	TRBJ1-5	TGTGCCAGCAGTGAGGGGGTGGGCAATCAGCCCCAGCATTTT	CASSEGVGNQPQHF
.	.	TRBV30	TRBJ1-6	TGTGCCTGGAGGAACGGAGGGGGTGCGAATTTGGCCCTCCACTTT	CAWRNGGGANLALHF
.	TRBD2	TRBV19	TRBJ2-7	TGTGCCAGTAGTAGCACTAGCGGGAGTGCTGAGCAGTACTTC	CASSSTSGSAEQYF
.	.	TRBV20-1	TRBJ1-1	TGCAGTGCTAGAGAAGGGTGGAATGCTTTCTTT	CSAREGWNAFF
.	TRBD1	TRBV6-5	TRBJ1-2	TGTGCCAGCAGTAGGACAGGGAGCTATGGCTACACCTTC	CASSRTGSYGYTF
.	TRBD1	TRBV7-2	TRBJ2-2	TGTGCCAGCAGCTTAGGGGGACAGGCTAACACCGGGGAGCTGTTTTTT	CASSLGGQANTGELFF
.	.	TRBV15	TRBJ1-6	TGTGCCACCAGCAGAGATATAGACAATTCACCCCTCCACTTT	CATSRDIDNSPLHF
.	.	TRBV29-1	TRBJ2-7	TGCAGCGTTCAGAATCGGCAGGGTCTACTTTACGAGCAGTACTTC	CSVQNRQGLLYEQYF
.	TRBD2	TRBV5-1	TRBJ2-1	TGCGCCAGCAGCTTGGCCGGACTAGCGGGAGTTCATAATGAGCAGTTCTTC	CASSLAGLAGVHNEQFF
once	TRBD2	TRBV5-5	TRBJ2-3	TGTGCCAGCAGCTTGGCCGGGAGGGGGAGAGATACGCAGTATTTT	CASSLAGRGRDTQYF
once	TRBD1	TRBV6-1	TRBJ2-7	TGTGCCAGCAGTTTCGGACAGGCCCCCAGCGAGCAGTACTTC	CASSFGQAPSEQYF
.	.	TRBV28	TRBJ2-1	TGTGCCAGCACCAAAGTCGGGGGCCGGTACAATGAGCAGTTCTTC	CASTKVGGRYNEQFF
.	.	TRBV21-1	TRBJ2-5	TGTGCCAGCAGACTCGGAGTTTCTGGGGTGGCTGGAGAGACCCAGTACTTC	CASRLGVSGVAGETQYF
.	.	TRBV12-5	TRBJ1-5	TGTGCTAGTGGTTTGGTACAAGCAGGGGCAAGGTCCGGTCAGCCCCAGCATTTT	CASGLVQAGARSGQPQHF
few	.	TRBV19	TRBJ2-3	TGTGCCAGTAGTATAGGGGCGGGACCCACAGATACGCAGTATTTT	CASSIGAGPTDTQYF
.	.	TRBV28	TRBJ1-3	TGTGCCAGCAGTTTATCGGGGACCTGGGGAAACACCATATATTTT	CASSLSGTWGNTIYF
.	.	TRBV7-2	TRBJ2-7	TGTGCCAGCAGCTTGAACGGAGCCTACGAGCAGTACTTC	CASSLNGAYEQYF
.	TRBD1	TRBV5-6	TRBJ1-3	TGTGCCAGCAGCCTAGGGACAGGGGCTCACTCTGGAAACACCATATATTTT	CASSLGTGAHSGNTIYF